The rows below give T cell receptor beta chains drawn from one sample of a study of human T cells and chemical hapten exposure. TCRdb fed the RACE reads into MiXCR, producing one record per CDR3 protein. Of about 56,000 distinct CDR3 sequences in the sample, 9.3% were seen once. This material consisted of whole blood, taken in connection with sensitization to the hapten diphenylcyclopropenone (DPC). The receptors derive from a woman aged 40 to 50 with alopecia areata. Some clones in this sample may be carry-over from other donors' samples. Each CDR3 is given with its conserved first and last residue. Fields, in order: clone size, D gene, J gene, V gene, CDR3 protein, CDR3 DNA. The D gene is left open where the match is weak. Expanded clones are given a class, and other clones once, few, many or no size at all.

>many|TRBD2|TRBJ2-1|TRBV18
CASSPSSGGLGEQFF
TGTGCCAGCTCACCATCTAGCGGGGGGCTAGGGGAGCAGTTCTTC
>few|TRBD1|TRBJ1-5|TRBV7-9
CASSPQTGSNQPQHF
TGTGCCAGCAGCCCCCAGACAGGGAGCAATCAGCCCCAGCATTTT
>-|-|TRBJ2-5|TRBV6-1
CASSGPRTVQETQYF
TGTGCCAGCAGTGGCCCGCGGACGGTCCAAGAGACCCAGTACTTC
>many|TRBD1|TRBJ2-3|TRBV7-6
CASSLVQGAIPDTQYF
TGTGCCAGCAGCTTAGTCCAGGGGGCGATCCCAGATACGCAGTATTTT
>few|-|TRBJ1-2|TRBV20-1
CSARVQGSFGYTF
TGCAGTGCTAGAGTCCAGGGGTCGTTTGGCTACACCTTC
>many|-|TRBJ1-5|TRBV5-6
CASSLRVGRQPQHF
TGTGCCAGCAGCTTGAGGGTGGGTAGGCAGCCCCAGCATTTT
>-|-|TRBJ2-1|TRBV7-6
CASSLRKYNEQFF
TGTGCCAGCAGCCTGAGGAAATACAATGAGCAGTTCTTC
>few|-|TRBJ1-5|TRBV6-2/TRBV6-3
CASTRVISRGPQHF
TGTGCCAGCACCCGAGTAATATCCAGGGGGCCCCAGCATTTT
>medium-sized|TRBD1|TRBJ1-5|TRBV4-1
CASSPTGGGNQPQHF
TGCGCCAGCAGCCCAACAGGGGGAGGCAATCAGCCCCAGCATTTT
>many|TRBD1|TRBJ2-7|TRBV27
CASGLAAGTGSYEQYF
TGTGCCAGCGGCTTAGCCGCCGGGACAGGATCCTACGAGCAGTACTTC
>many|TRBD1|TRBJ1-2|TRBV18
CASSPQGTGTGYTF
TGTGCCAGCTCACCTCAAGGGACAGGGACGGGCTACACCTTC